This TCR beta chain is drawn from a study of T cells after yellow fever vaccination. CDR1 is MGHDK and CDR2 is SYGVNS in the germline V gene. The CDR3 is 14 residues long. V lost 6 bases to trimming and J lost 1 base, with 10 bases between them. TCRdb redid the calling of the 5' RACE reads with MiXCR, one entry per CDR3 protein. The sample has some 200,000 distinct CDR3 sequences, approximately 9.9% seen once; the top ten hold 30% to 45%. This clonotype occurred a few times. This specimen was CD8+ T cells sorted from PBMCs, taken 15 days after the yellow fever booster vaccination. This chain links TRBV25-1 with TRBJ2-1; D is perhaps TRBD2 (6 bases). This TCR derives from a man between 18 and 35 years old who received the YFV17D yellow fever vaccine. The CDR3 loop reads CASSRLGSYNEQFF. The CDR3 coding sequence is TGTGCCAGCAGCCGACTAGGGTCCTACAATGAGCAGTTCTTC.